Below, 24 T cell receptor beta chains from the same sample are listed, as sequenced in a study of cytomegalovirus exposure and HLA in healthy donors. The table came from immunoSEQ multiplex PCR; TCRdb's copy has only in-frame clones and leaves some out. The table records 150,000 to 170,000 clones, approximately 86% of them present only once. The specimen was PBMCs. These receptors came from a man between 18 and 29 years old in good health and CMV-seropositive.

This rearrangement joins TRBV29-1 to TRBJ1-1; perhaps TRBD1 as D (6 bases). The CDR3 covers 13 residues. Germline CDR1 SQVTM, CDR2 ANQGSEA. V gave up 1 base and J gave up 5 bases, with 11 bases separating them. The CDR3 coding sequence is TGCAGCGTTGAAGGTGGCCAGGGGACTGAAGCTTTCTTT. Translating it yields CSVEGGQGTEAFF.

CDR3 in DNA: TGTGCCAGCAGCTGGACAGGGTCCAAAAACATTCAGTACTTC. Encoded protein: CASSWTGSKNIQYF. The chain is built from TRBV5-6 and TRBJ2-4; TRBD1 matches 8 bases. Germline loops: CDR1 SGHDT, CDR2 YYEEEE. The CDR3 is 14 residues long. V dropped 3 bases and J dropped 2; count of bases not matched to a gene: 1.

Written as DNA, the CDR3 is TGTGCCAGCAGCCAAGGGATTAGCGTGGTCTACAATGAGCAGTTCTTC. Its translation is CASSQGISVVYNEQFF. The chain links TRBV13 to TRBJ2-1, with a possible D match to TRBD2 (5 bases). V was cut by 5 bases and J by 3 bases, with 17 bases left in between. The CDR3 covers 16 residues. Germline CDR1 and CDR2: PRHDT and FYEKMQ (reference sequence).

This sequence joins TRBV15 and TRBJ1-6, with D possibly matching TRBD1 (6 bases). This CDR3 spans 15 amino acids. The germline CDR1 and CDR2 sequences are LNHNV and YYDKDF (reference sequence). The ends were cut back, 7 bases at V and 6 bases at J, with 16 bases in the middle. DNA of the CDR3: TGTGCCACCAAAAGGGGGACAAGTATTAATTCACCCCTCCACTTT. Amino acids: CATKRGTSINSPLHF.

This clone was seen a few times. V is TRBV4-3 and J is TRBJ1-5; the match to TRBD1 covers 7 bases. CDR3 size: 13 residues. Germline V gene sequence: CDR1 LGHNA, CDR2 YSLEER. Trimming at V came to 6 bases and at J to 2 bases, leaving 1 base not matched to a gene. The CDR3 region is CASSTGGNQPQHF. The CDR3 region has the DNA TGCGCCAGCAGTACAGGGGGCAATCAGCCCCAGCATTTT.

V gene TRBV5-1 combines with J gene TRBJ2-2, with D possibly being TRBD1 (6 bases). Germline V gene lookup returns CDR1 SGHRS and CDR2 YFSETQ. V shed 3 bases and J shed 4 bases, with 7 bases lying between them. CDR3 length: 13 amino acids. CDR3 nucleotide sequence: TGCGCCAGCAGCTGGGACACCACCGGGGAGCTGTTTTTT. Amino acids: CASSWDTTGELFF.

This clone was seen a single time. Here the CDR3 DNA reads TGTGCCAGCAGCTGGGGGCCCTGGGTGAGGAACACTGAAGCTTTCTTT. This gives the protein CASSWGPWVRNTEAFF. The chain links TRBV5-6 to TRBJ1-1; tentative D call: TRBD1 (6 bases). The length of the CDR3 is 16 residues. Per germline, CDR1 SGHDT and CDR2 YYEEEE. V lost 3 bases and J 1 base, leaving 16 bases between the germline ends.

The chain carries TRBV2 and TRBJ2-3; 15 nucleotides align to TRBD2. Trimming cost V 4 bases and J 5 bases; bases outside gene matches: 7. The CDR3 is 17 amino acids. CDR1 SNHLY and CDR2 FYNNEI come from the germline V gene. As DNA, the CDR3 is TGTGCCAGCAGTGCCGGGACTAGCGGGAGGTGGGGAGATACGCAGTATTTT. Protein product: CASSAGTSGRWGDTQYF.

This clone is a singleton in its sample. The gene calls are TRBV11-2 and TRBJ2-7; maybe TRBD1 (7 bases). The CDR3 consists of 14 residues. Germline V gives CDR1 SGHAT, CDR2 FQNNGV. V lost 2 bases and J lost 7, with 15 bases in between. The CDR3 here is CASSLKGAGREQYF. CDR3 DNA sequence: TGTGCCAGCAGCTTAAAGGGGGCGGGGAGAGAGCAGTACTTC.

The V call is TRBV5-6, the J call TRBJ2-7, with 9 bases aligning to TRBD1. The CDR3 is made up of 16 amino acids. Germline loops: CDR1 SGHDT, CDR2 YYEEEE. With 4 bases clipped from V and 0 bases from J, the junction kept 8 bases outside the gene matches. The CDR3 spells CASSPLGQGNSYEQYF. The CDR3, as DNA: TGTGCCAGCAGCCCGCTGGGACAGGGCAACTCCTACGAGCAGTACTTC.

The CDR3 nucleotides are TGTGCCAGCAGCGCCGGGACAGGGCAAAAACTGTTTTTT. This codes for CASSAGTGQKLFF. The chain joins TRBV11-2 to TRBJ1-4, with TRBD1 identical over 9 bases. The length of the CDR3 is 13 residues. Germline V CDR1 and CDR2: SGHAT, FQNNGV. J gave up 9 bases and V 5 bases, and 4 bases lay outside the gene matches.

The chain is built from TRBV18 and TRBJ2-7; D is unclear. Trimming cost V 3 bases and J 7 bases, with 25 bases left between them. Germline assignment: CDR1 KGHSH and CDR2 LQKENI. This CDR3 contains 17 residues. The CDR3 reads CASSPLIAVEEKDEQYF. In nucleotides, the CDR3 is TGTGCCAGCTCACCGCTAATTGCAGTTGAGGAGAAGGATGAGCAGTACTTC.

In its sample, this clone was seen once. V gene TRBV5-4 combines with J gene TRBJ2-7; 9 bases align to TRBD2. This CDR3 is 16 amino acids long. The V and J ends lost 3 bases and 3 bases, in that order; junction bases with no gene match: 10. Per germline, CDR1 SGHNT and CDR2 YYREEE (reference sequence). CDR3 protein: CASSSGGLAPVYEQYF. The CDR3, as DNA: TGTGCCAGCAGCTCGGGGGGACTAGCCCCTGTCTACGAGCAGTACTTC.

CDR3 nucleotides: TGTGCCAGCAGGGGGACAGGGGGCAAGGCTGAAGCTTTCTTT. Its translation is CASRGTGGKAEAFF. The chain employs TRBV6-5 and TRBJ1-1; 12 nucleotides agree with TRBD1. The CDR3 has 14 residues. Trimming at V came to 6 bases and at J to 6 bases, leaving 5 bases not matched to a gene. Germline CDR1 MNHEY, CDR2 SVGAGI.

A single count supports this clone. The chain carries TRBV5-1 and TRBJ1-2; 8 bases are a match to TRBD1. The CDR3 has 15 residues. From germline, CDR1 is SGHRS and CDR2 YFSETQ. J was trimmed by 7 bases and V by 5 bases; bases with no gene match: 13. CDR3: CASRETPGQERGYTF. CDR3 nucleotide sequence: TGCGCCAGCAGGGAGACTCCGGGACAGGAGCGTGGCTACACCTTC.

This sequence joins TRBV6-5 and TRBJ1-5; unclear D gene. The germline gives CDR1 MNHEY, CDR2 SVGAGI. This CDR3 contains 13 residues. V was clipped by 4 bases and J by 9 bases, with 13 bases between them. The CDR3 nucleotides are TGTGCCAGCAGTTCGACCGAGGGTGGGCCCCAGCATTTT. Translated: CASSSTEGGPQHF.

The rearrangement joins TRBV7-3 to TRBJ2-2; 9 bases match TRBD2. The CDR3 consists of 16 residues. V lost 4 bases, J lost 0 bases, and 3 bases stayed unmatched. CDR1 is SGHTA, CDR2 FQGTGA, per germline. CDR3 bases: TGTGCCAGCAGCTATACTAGCGGGCCGAACACCGGGGAGCTGTTTTTT. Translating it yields CASSYTSGPNTGELFF.

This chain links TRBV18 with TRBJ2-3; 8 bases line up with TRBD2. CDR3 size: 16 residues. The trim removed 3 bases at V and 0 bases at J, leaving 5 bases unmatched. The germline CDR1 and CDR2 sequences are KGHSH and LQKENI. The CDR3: CASSPASGYSTDTQYF. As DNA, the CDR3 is TGTGCCAGCTCACCGGCTAGCGGGTATAGCACAGATACGCAGTATTTT.

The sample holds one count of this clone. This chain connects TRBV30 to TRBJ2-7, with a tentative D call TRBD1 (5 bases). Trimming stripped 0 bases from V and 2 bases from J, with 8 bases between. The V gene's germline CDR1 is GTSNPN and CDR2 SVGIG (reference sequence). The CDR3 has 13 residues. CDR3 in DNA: TGTGCCTGGAGTGTAGGACATACCTACGAGCAGTACTTC. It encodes CAWSVGHTYEQYF.

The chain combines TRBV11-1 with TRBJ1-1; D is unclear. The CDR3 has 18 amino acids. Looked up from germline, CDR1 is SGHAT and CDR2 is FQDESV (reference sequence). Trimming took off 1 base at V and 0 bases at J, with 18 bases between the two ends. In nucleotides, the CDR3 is TGTGCCAGCAGCTTAGAAGATGCAGGATCTTATATGAACACTGAAGCTTTCTTT. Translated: CASSLEDAGSYMNTEAFF.

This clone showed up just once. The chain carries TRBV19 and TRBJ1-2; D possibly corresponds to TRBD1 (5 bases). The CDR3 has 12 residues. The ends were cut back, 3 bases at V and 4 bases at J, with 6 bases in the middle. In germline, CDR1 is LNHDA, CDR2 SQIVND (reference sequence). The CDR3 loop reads CASSIDSYGYTF. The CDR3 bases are TGTGCCAGTAGTATCGACAGCTATGGCTACACCTTC.

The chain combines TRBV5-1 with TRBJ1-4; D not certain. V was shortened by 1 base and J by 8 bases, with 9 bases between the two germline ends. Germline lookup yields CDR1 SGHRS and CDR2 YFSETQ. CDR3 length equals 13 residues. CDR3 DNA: TGCGCCAGCAGCTTGTTCGGCGGGGAAAAACTGTTTTTT. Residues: CASSLFGGEKLFF.

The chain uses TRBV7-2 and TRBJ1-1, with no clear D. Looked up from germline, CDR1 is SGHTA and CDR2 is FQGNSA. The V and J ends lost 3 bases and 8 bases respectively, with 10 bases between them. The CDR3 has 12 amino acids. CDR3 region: CASSFRQAEAFF. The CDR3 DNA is TGTGCCAGCAGCTTCAGACAAGCCGAAGCTTTCTTT.

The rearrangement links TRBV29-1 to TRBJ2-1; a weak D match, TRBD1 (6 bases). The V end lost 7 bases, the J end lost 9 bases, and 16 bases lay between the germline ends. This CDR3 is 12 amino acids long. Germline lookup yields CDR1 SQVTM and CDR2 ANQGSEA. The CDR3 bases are TGCAGCGGAGGGACATCGGCGGGTGAGCAGTTCTTC. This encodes CSGGTSAGEQFF.